This T cell receptor (beta chain) was obtained from a study of OX40 agonist ivuxolimab in advanced cancers. Study-wide results and caveats: Some of the lowest clonal expansion was seen in partial responders at 0.1-3.0 mg/kg. At 0.1 to 3.0 mg/kg, clonal expansion of CD4+ and CD8+ blood T cells had occurred by week 6.

This clone showed up just once. Its antigen remains unknown. Clones were sequenced by immunoSEQ multiplex PCR, and TCRdb holds only the in-frame ones, with some missing. This sample has fewer than 80,000 clones, with approximately 90% found just once. This sequence was found in an adult with an advanced solid tumor such as melanoma, head and neck, liver or kidney cancer. The sequenced sample was CD4+ or CD8+ T cells sorted from blood, obtained in a trial of the OX40 agonist ivuxolimab.

The CDR3 is CASSVGVGGTTDTQYF. The CDR3 DNA sequence: TGTGCCAGCAGCGTGGGGGTTGGCGGGACAACAGATACGCAGTATTTT. The chain uses TRBV7-8 and TRBJ2-3; D might be TRBD1 or TRBD2, each matching 6 bases. The CDR3 covers 16 residues. Trimming removed 5 bases from V and 3 bases from J, with 18 bases in between. Germline-derived CDR1 and CDR2 are SGHVS and FQNEAQ.